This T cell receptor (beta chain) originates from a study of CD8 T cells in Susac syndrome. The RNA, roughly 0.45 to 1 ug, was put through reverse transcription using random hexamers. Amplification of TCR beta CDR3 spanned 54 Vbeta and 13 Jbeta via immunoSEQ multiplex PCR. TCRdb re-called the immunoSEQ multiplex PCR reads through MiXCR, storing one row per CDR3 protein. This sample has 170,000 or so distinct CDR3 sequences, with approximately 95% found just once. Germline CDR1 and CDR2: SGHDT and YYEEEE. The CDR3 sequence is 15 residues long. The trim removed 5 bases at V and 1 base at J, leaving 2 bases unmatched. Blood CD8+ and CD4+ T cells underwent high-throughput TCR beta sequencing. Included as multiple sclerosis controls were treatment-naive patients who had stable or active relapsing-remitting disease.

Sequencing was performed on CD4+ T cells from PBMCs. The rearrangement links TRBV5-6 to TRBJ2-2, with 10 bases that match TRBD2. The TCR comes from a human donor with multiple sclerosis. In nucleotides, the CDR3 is TGTGCCAGCAGGAGGACTAGCGGGAACACCGGGGAGCTGTTTTTT. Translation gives CASRRTSGNTGELFF.